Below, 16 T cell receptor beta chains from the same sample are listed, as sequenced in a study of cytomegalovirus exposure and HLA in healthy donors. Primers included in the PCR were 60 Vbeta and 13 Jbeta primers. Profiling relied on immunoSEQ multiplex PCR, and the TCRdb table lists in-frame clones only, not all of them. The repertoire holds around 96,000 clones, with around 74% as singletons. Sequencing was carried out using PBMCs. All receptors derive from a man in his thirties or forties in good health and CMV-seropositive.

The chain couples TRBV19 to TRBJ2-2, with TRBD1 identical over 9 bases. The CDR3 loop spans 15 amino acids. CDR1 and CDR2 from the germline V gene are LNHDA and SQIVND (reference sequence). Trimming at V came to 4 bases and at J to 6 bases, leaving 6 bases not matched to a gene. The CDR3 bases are TGTGCCAGTAGTACCCGGGACAGGGAAGCCGGGGAGCTGTTTTTT. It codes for CASSTRDREAGELFF. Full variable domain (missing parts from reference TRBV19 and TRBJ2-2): DGGITQSPKYLFRKEGQNVTLSCEQNLNHDAMYWYRQDPGQGLRLIYYSQIVNDFQKGDIAEGYSVSREKKESFPLTVTSAQKNPTAFYLCASSTRDREAGELFFGEGSRLTVL.

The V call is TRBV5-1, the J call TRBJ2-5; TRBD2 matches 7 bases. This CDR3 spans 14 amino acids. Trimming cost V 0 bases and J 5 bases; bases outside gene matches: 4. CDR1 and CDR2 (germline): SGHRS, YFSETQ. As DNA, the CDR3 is TGCGCCAGCAGCTTGGGGGCGCGGGGGGAGACCCAGTACTTC. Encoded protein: CASSLGARGETQYF.

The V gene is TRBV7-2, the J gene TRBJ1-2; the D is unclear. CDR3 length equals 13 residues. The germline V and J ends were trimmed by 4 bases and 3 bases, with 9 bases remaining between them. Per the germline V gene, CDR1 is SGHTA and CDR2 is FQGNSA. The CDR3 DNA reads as TGTGCCAGCAGCTCGCGAGGTTACTATGGCTACACCTTC. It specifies CASSSRGYYGYTF.

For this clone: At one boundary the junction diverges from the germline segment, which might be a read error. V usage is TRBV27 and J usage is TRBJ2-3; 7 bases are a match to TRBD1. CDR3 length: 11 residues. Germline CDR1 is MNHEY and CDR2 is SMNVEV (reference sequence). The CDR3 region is CASVGTETQYF. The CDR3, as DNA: TGTGCCAGCGTCGGGACAGAGACGCAGTATTTT.

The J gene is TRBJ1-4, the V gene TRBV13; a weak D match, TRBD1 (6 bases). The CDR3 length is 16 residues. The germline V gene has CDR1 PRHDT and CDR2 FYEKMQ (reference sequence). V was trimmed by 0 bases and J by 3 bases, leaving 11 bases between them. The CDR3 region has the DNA TGTGCCAGCAGCTTAGGCCGGCAGGGGTCTAATGAAAAACTGTTTTTT. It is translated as CASSLGRQGSNEKLFF.

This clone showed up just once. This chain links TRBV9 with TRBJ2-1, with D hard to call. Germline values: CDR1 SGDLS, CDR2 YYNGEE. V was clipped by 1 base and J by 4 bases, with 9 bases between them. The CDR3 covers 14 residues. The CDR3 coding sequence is TGTGCCAGCAGCGTAAGCCCCCTATACAATGAGCAGTTCTTC. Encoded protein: CASSVSPLYNEQFF.

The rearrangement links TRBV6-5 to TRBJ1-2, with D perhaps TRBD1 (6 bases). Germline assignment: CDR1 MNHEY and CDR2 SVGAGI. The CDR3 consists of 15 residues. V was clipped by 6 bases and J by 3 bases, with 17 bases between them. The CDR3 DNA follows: TGTGCCAGCAGGTGGACAGAAAATCTGCACTATGGCTACACCTTC. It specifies CASRWTENLHYGYTF.

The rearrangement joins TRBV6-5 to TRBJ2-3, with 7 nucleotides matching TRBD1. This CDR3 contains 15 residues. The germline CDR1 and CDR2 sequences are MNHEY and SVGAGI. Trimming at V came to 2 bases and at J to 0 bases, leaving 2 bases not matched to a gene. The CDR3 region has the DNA TGTGCCAGCAGTTACCGGGACAGTAGCACAGATACGCAGTATTTT. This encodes CASSYRDSSTDTQYF.

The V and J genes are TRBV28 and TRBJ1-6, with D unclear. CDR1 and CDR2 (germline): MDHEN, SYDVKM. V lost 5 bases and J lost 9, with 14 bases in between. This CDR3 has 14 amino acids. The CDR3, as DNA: TGTGCCAGCAGTCTCCAAGTAAGAGGTTCACCCCTCCACTTT. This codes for CASSLQVRGSPLHF. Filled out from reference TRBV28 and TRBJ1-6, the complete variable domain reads DVKVTQSSRYLVKRTGEKVFLECVQDMDHENMFWYRQDPGLGLRLIYFSYDVKMKEKGDIPEGYSVSREKKERFSLILESASTNQTSMYLCASSLQVRGSPLHFGNGTRLTVT.

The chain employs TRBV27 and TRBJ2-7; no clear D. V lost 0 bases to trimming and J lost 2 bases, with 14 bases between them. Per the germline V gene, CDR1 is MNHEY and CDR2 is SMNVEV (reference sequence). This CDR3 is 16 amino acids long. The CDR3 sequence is CASSLSDPRQPYEQYF. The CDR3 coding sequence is TGTGCCAGCAGTTTATCGGATCCCCGACAACCCTACGAGCAGTACTTC.

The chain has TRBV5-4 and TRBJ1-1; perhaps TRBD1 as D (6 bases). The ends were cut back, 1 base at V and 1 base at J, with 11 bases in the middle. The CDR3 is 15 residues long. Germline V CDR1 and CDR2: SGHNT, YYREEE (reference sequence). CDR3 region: CASSLSLGGNTEAFF. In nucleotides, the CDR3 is TGTGCCAGCAGCTTGTCGTTAGGGGGGAACACTGAAGCTTTCTTT.

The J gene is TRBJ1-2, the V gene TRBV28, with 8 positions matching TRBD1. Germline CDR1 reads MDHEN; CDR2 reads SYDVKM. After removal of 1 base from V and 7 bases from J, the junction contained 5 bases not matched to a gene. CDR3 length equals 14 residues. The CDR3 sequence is CASSLSGGAGGYTF. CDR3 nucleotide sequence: TGTGCCAGCAGTTTATCAGGGGGCGCGGGTGGCTACACCTTC.

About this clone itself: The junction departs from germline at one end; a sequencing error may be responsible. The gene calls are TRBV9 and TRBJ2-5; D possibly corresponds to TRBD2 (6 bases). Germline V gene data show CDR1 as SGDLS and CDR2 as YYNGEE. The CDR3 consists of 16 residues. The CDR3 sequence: CASSPRGYGIQETLYF. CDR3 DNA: TGTGCCAGCAGCCCACGGGGGTACGGTATCCAAGAGACCCTGTACTTC.

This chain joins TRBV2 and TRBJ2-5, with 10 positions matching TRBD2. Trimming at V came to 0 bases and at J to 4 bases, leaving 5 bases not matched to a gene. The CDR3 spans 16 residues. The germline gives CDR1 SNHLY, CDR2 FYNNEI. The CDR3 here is CASSEAWLAGAETQYF. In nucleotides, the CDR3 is TGTGCCAGCAGTGAAGCGTGGCTAGCGGGGGCAGAGACCCAGTACTTC.

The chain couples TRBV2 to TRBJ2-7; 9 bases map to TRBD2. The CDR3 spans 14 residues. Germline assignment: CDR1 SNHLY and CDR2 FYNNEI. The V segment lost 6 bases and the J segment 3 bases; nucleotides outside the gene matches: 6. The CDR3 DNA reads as TGTGCCAGCAGCCGACTAGCGGAGGGCTACGAGCAGTACTTC. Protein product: CASSRLAEGYEQYF.

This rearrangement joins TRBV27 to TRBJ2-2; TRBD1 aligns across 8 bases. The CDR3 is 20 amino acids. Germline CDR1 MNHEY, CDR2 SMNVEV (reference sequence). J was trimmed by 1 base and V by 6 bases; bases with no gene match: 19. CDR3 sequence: CASRRLPGQDPQGNTGELFF. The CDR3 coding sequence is TGTGCCAGCAGACGACTTCCGGGACAGGACCCGCAGGGGAACACCGGGGAGCTGTTTTTT.